Following are 19 T cell receptor beta chains from one sample sequenced in a study of PD-1 blockade in classical Hodgkin lymphoma. The data were produced by immunoSEQ multiplex PCR, yet TCRdb's version contains in-frame clones alone and is incomplete. The table shows about 15,000 clones, with 65% to 85% occurring only once. Relapse after autologous stem cell transplantation occurred in every patient, and brentuximab vedotin exposure varied. The sample consisted of peripheral blood mononuclear cells (PBMCs), taken before the second cycle of nivolumab. These receptors originate from a human donor with classical Hodgkin lymphoma.

The V and J genes are TRBV6-6 and TRBJ2-5; the D is unclear. Germline CDR1 MNHNY, CDR2 SVGAGI (reference sequence). The CDR3 runs 15 residues. Trimming took 2 bases from V and 3 from J, leaving 13 bases between them. CDR3 coding DNA: TGTGCCAGCAGTTACCAGGCCTTGAGTGAAGAGACCCAGTACTTC. Translation: CASSYQALSEETQYF.

This chain links TRBV7-8 with TRBJ2-3, with D possibly matching TRBD2 (6 bases). This CDR3 contains 14 residues. Germline V CDR1 and CDR2: SGHVS, FQNEAQ. V was pared by 3 bases and J by 2 bases, with 9 bases between. The CDR3 DNA is TGTGCCAGCAGCTTGGGACTTCCCACAGATACGCAGTATTTT. It specifies CASSLGLPTDTQYF.

This chain uses TRBV11-2 with TRBJ2-1; the match to TRBD2 covers 7 bases. Per germline, CDR1 SGHAT and CDR2 FQNNGV. The CDR3 is made up of 18 amino acids. With 0 bases clipped from V and 0 bases from J, the junction kept 8 bases outside the gene matches. The CDR3 sequence is CASSLDLQRGSSYNEQFF. The CDR3 region has the DNA TGTGCCAGCAGCTTAGATCTACAGCGGGGTAGCTCCTACAATGAGCAGTTCTTC.

The V gene is TRBV11-2, the J gene TRBJ2-7; perhaps TRBD1 as D (5 bases). The CDR3 covers 15 residues. Germline values: CDR1 SGHAT, CDR2 FQNNGV. The V gene lost 4 bases and the J gene lost 3 bases, with 16 bases spanning the gap. CDR3 sequence (DNA): TGTGCCAGCAGCTCCCACAGGTTTGAGCGCTACGAGCAGTACTTC. Translating gives CASSSHRFERYEQYF.

The chain is built from TRBV19 and TRBJ2-7, with D possibly matching TRBD1 (5 bases). Germline-derived CDR1 and CDR2 are LNHDA and SQIVND (reference sequence). Between the trimmed V and J ends, which lost 6 bases and 0 bases, there was a span of 15 bases. This CDR3 contains 15 residues. CDR3 coding DNA: TGTGCCAGTAGGGCCGGAGACAGTTACTCCTACGAGCAGTACTTC. Translation gives CASRAGDSYSYEQYF.

This clone was seen just once. The chain uses TRBV4-1 and TRBJ1-2; no clear D. V lost 1 base and J 0 bases, leaving 6 bases between the germline ends. The CDR3 is made up of 14 amino acids. Germline loops: CDR1 MGHRA, CDR2 YSYEKL. DNA for the CDR3: TGCGCCAGCAGCCAAGTAGCTGCTAACTATGGCTACACCTTC. Amino acids: CASSQVAANYGYTF.

This clone was recorded once. The V and J genes are TRBV11-2 and TRBJ1-2, with 8 bases that match TRBD1. V was pared by 5 bases and J by 2 bases, with 10 bases of the junction left unmatched. Germline V gene data show CDR1 as SGHAT and CDR2 as FQNNGV. This CDR3 has 16 amino acids. CDR3 nucleotide sequence: TGTGCCAGCAGCCCACAAAGGGGACAGGCGAACTATGGCTACACCTTC. As protein: CASSPQRGQANYGYTF.

The CDR3 is CAISESGTGGYTF. The CDR3 bases are TGTGCCATCAGTGAGTCAGGGACAGGTGGCTACACCTTC. The chain links TRBV10-3 to TRBJ1-2; 8 bases agree with TRBD1. V shed 0 bases, J shed 7 bases, and the junction held 1 base outside the gene matches. The germline V gene encodes CDR1 ENHRY and CDR2 SYGVKD. This CDR3 spans 13 amino acids.

The chain uses TRBV4-1 and TRBJ1-4, with 7 bases matching TRBD1. This CDR3 region has 17 residues. With V trimmed by 0 bases and J by 5 bases, 9 bases remained unmatched. CDR1 is MGHRA, CDR2 YSYEKL, per germline. The CDR3 bases are TGCGCCAGCAGCCAAGATACTGAGGGACAGTCGAATGAAAAACTGTTTTTT. It encodes CASSQDTEGQSNEKLFF.

The gene calls are TRBV5-1 and TRBJ2-1; D is unclear. Germline V lookup: CDR1 SGHRS, CDR2 YFSETQ. The germline V and J ends were trimmed by 3 bases and 2 bases, with 12 bases remaining between them. The CDR3 is 15 amino acids. This chain's CDR3 is CASSYFDGTYNEQFF. The DNA for the CDR3 is TGCGCCAGCAGCTACTTCGACGGCACCTACAATGAGCAGTTCTTC.

The J gene is TRBJ2-7, the V gene TRBV4-1; no firm D call. The V and J ends lost 2 bases and 6 bases respectively, with 17 bases between them. Germline V CDR1 and CDR2: MGHRA, YSYEKL. The CDR3 extends over 15 amino acids. The CDR3 DNA is TGCGCCAGCAGCCAAAAGGGTAGGAGACCCTCCGAGCAGTACTTC. This encodes CASSQKGRRPSEQYF.

This chain links TRBV7-8 with TRBJ2-3; tentative D call: TRBD2 (6 bases). Germline loops: CDR1 SGHVS, CDR2 FQNEAQ. This CDR3 contains 16 residues. V lost 5 bases and J 0 bases, leaving 15 bases between the germline ends. The CDR3 sequence is CASSTLGGISTDTQYF. Here the CDR3 DNA reads TGTGCCAGCAGCACGCTCGGGGGTATTAGCACAGATACGCAGTATTTT. Variable domain in full (rest from reference TRBV7-8 and TRBJ2-3): GAGVSQSPRYKVAKRGQDVALRCDPISGHVSLFWYQQALGQGPEFLTYFQNEAQLDKSGLPSDRFFAERPEGSVSTLKIQRTQQEDSAVYLCASSTLGGISTDTQYFGPGTRLTVL.

J is TRBJ1-1 and V is TRBV10-2; 12 positions agree with TRBD1. Losses at the gene ends were 6 bases for V and 6 bases for J; bases not matched to a gene: 14. Germline V CDR1 and CDR2: WSHSY, SAAADI. The length of the CDR3 is 17 residues. In DNA form, the CDR3 reads TGCGCCAGCAGGGATTGGGGGACAGGGGGCCTCATCGCTGAAGCTTTCTTT. The encoded protein is CASRDWGTGGLIAEAFF.

This chain connects TRBV7-2 to TRBJ1-1; tentatively, D is TRBD1 (6 bases). V shed 0 bases and J shed 0 bases, with 14 bases lying between them. In germline, CDR1 is SGHTA, CDR2 FQGNSA. The CDR3 consists of 17 residues. The CDR3, as DNA: TGTGCCAGCAGCTTAGCGCAGTTGGGACACTTGAACACTGAAGCTTTCTTT. Its protein product is CASSLAQLGHLNTEAFF.

The rearrangement links TRBV7-8 to TRBJ2-1, with 8 nucleotides matching TRBD1. This CDR3 is built from 15 residues. The V and J ends lost 6 bases and 9 bases, in that order; junction bases with no gene match: 13. CDR1 is SGHVS, CDR2 FQNEAQ, per germline. The CDR3 region has the DNA TGTGCCAGCAGAAGATACGGGACAGGTTCGGGTGAGCAGTTCTTC. Translation: CASRRYGTGSGEQFF. Together with reference TRBV7-8 and TRBJ2-1, the CDR3 gives the full variable domain: GAGVSQSPRYKVAKRGQDVALRCDPISGHVSLFWYQQALGQGPEFLTYFQNEAQLDKSGLPSDRFFAERPEGSVSTLKIQRTQQEDSAVYLCASRRYGTGSGEQFFGPGTRLTVL.

In DNA form, the CDR3 reads TGTGCCAGCACTACCGGACTAGCGGCCTACAATGAGCAGTTCTTC. It specifies CASTTGLAAYNEQFF. This chain connects TRBV7-9 to TRBJ2-1; 10 bases agree with TRBD2. This CDR3 has 15 residues. Germline V gives CDR1 SEHNR, CDR2 FQNEAQ (reference sequence). The junction had 5 bases not matched to a gene; V was cut back by 7 bases and J by 2 bases.

The chain is built from TRBV7-9 and TRBJ2-7, with 7 bases lining up with TRBD1. This CDR3 is built from 15 residues. CDR1 and CDR2 (germline): SEHNR, FQNEAQ (reference sequence). V was clipped by 3 bases and J by 7 bases; unmatched bases: 12. The CDR3 reads CASSFPRTVQGEQYF. In nucleotides, the CDR3 is TGTGCCAGCAGCTTCCCCCGGACAGTACAGGGGGAGCAGTACTTC.

The gene calls are TRBV27 and TRBJ2-1, with a possible D match to TRBD2 (5 bases). There are 11 residues in the CDR3. Germline loops: CDR1 MNHEY, CDR2 SMNVEV (reference sequence). V was cut by 6 bases and J by 9 bases, with 9 bases left in between. The CDR3 here is CASSPGVEQFF. CDR3 bases: TGTGCCAGCAGCCCCGGGGTTGAGCAGTTCTTC.

V and J are TRBV7-2 and TRBJ2-7, with D perhaps TRBD2 (6 bases). The CDR3 has 14 amino acids. Germline CDR1 SGHTA, CDR2 FQGNSA. V lost 5 bases and J lost 4, with 15 bases in between. The CDR3: CASSAAGTSYEQYF. The CDR3 coding sequence is TGTGCCAGCAGCGCCGCCGGGACTTCGTACGAGCAGTACTTC.